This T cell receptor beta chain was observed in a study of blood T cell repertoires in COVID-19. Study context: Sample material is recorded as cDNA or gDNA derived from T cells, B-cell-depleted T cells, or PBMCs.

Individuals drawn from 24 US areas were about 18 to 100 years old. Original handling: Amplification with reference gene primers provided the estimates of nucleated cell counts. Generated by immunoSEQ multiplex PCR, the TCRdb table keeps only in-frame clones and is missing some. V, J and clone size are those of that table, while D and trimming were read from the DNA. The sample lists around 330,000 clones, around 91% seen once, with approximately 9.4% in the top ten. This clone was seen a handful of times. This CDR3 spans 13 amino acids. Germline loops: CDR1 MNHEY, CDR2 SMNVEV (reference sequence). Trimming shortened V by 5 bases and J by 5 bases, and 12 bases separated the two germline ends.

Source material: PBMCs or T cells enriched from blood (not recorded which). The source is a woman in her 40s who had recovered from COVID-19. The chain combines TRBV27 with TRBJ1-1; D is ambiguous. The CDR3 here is CASSSGRRTEAFF. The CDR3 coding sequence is TGTGCCAGCAGTAGCGGGAGGAGGACTGAAGCTTTCTTT.